The subject of this entry is one TCR beta chain. The PCR was carried out with 60 Vbeta primers and 13 Jbeta primers. In the study's own analysis: Later analysis identified tens of millions of unique TCR beta chains, about 10 million shared. Clones were read by immunoSEQ multiplex PCR, and TCRdb kept only the in-frame ones, dropping some. For V, J and clone size, that table is used; D and trimming come from the DNA. The table has about 140,000 clones, 82% seen once. This CDR3 contains 13 residues. Germline V gene sequence: CDR1 LNHDA, CDR2 SQIVND (reference sequence). Trimming shortened V by 5 bases and J by 2 bases, and 6 bases separated the two germline ends. This sample was taken from a study of cytomegalovirus exposure and HLA in healthy donors. Study-wide context: Earlier work reported around 110 million unique TCR beta sequences from 170 million or so T cells.

V is TRBV19 and J is TRBJ2-2; no clear D. The origin of this receptor is a young man in good health and CMV-seropositive. Material for sequencing was PBMCs. The CDR3: CASSYSNTGELFF. In DNA, the CDR3 is TGTGCCAGTAGTTACAGTAACACCGGGGAGCTGTTTTTT.